This T cell receptor beta chain was profiled in a study of OX40 agonist ivuxolimab in advanced cancers. Across the whole study: The dose of intravenous ivuxolimab that patients received every 2 weeks ranged from 0.01 to 10 mg/kg.

From germline, CDR1 is MNHNS and CDR2 SASEGT. V lost 4 bases and J 0 bases, leaving 10 bases between the germline ends. This CDR3 has 14 amino acids. Some clones are missing from TCRdb's copy, which holds only in-frame ones; the method was immunoSEQ multiplex PCR. There are some 57,000 clones in the sample; 80% to 90% occur only once, and 5% to 5.5% lies in the top ten. The chain links TRBV6-1 to TRBJ2-7; D possibly corresponds to TRBD2 (6 bases). Sequenced here: CD4+ or CD8+ T cells sorted from blood, sampled in a trial of the OX40 agonist ivuxolimab. This sequence was found in an adult with an advanced solid tumor such as melanoma, head and neck, liver or kidney cancer. The DNA for the CDR3 is TGTGCCAGCAGTGCGGGACTTAGCTCCTACGAGCAGTACTTC. Translated, it gives CASSAGLSSYEQYF.